This T cell receptor beta chain was retrieved from a study of blood T cell repertoires in COVID-19. TCRdb's copy holds only in-frame clones and misses some; the assay was immunoSEQ multiplex PCR. The sample comprises 150,000 to 200,000 clones, under 80% of which are singletons, and approximately 2.6% rests with the top ten. The germline V gene encodes CDR1 SGHTS and CDR2 YDEGEE. The length of the CDR3 is 18 residues. V trimming: 5 bases; J trimming: 7 bases; junction bases outside the gene matches: 19. Material for sequencing was peripheral blood. This sequence joins TRBV5-8 and TRBJ1-4; 8 bases fit TRBD1. The source is a man between 65 and 80 years old with acute or convalescent COVID-19. The CDR3 DNA reads TGTGCCAGCAGTTTTGGTTCAGGGGGCGCATACAGTGGTGAAAAACTGTTTTTT. It codes for CASSFGSGGAYSGEKLFF.